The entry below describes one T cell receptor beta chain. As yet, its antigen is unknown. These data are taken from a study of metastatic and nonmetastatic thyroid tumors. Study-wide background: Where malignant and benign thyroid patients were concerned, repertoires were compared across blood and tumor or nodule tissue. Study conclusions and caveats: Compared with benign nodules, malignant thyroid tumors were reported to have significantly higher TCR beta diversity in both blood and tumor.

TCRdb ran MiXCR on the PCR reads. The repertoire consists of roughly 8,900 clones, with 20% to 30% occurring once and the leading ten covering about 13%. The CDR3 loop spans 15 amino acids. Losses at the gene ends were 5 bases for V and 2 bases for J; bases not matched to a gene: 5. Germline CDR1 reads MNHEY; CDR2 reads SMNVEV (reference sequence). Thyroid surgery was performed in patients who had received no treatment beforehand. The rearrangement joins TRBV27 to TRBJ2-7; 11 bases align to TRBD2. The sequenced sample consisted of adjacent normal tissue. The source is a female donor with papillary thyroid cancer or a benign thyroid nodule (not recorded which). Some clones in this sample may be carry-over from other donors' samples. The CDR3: CASSRIAGGPYEQYF. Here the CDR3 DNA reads TGTGCCAGCAGTCGGATAGCGGGAGGGCCCTACGAGCAGTACTTC.